This T cell receptor beta chain was obtained from a study of T-cell reconstitution after alpha-beta-depleted transplantation in children. Unique molecular identifiers were used to barcode this TCRbeta library. Using its own MiXCR run on the PCR reads, TCRdb lists one record per CDR3 protein. The table records 350,000 to 500,000 distinct CDR3 sequences, 43% of them present only once. With regard to this clonotype: Its antigen is undetermined.

The V gene lost 4 bases and the J gene lost 10 bases, with 26 bases spanning the gap. The CDR3 is 17 residues long. Per germline, CDR1 DFQATT and CDR2 SNEGSKA (reference sequence). Regarding the study as a whole: Alpha-beta T cells about two months after transplant reportedly derived from several hundred expanded graft clones. Counts and diversity of T cells one year after transplant came mostly from newly produced T cells. Elevated TCRbeta diversity at day 60 was traced, in some patients, to surviving recipient T cells and thymic progenitors.

The source was PBMCs, collected before TCRalphabeta/CD19-depleted stem cell transplant. The V gene is TRBV20-1, the J gene TRBJ1-6; D uncertain. The TCR originated in a girl aged 2 to 10 with aplastic anemia, due to receive a stem cell transplant. CDR3 in DNA: TGCAGTGCTACCCGGTCCTCGGGGAGTGGGTTTTTGTCACCCCTCCACTTT. Protein: CSATRSSGSGFLSPLHF.